Below, 28 T cell receptor beta chains from the same sample are listed, as sequenced in a study of blood T cell repertoires in COVID-19. Some clones are missing from TCRdb's copy, which holds only in-frame ones; the method was immunoSEQ multiplex PCR. The table has about 34,000 clones, less than 85% seen once; the top ten hold about 15%. The material sequenced was peripheral blood. The receptors derive from a human donor with acute or convalescent COVID-19. The donor label of this sample is uncertain.

The chain employs TRBV4-2 and TRBJ1-6; D call uncertain. This CDR3 region has 16 residues. V lost 0 bases and J lost 5, with 11 bases in between. The germline V gene has CDR1 LGHNA and CDR2 YNFKEQ. The CDR3 DNA reads TGTGCCAGCAGCCAAGATAGCGGAGCGCATAATTCACCCCTCCACTTT. It translates to CASSQDSGAHNSPLHF.

The chain employs TRBV4-2 and TRBJ2-7; 7 nucleotides match TRBD1. Per the germline V gene, CDR1 is LGHNA and CDR2 is YNFKEQ. The CDR3 contains 13 residues. With V trimmed by 4 bases and J by 3 bases, 3 bases remained unmatched. For the CDR3, the DNA is TGTGCCAGCAGCCGAGACAGGGACTACGAGCAGTACTTC. This gives the protein CASSRDRDYEQYF.

This chain connects TRBV11-1 to TRBJ2-2; 14 bases agree with TRBD2. V was pared by 4 bases and J by 6 bases, with 4 bases of the junction left unmatched. Germline CDR1 and CDR2: SGHAT and FQDESV (reference sequence). This CDR3 spans 16 amino acids. CDR3 protein: CASSSWTSGRPGELFF. The CDR3 nucleotides read TGTGCCAGCAGCTCCTGGACTAGCGGGAGGCCCGGGGAGCTGTTTTTT.

The V and J genes are TRBV4-3 and TRBJ1-1, with 8 nucleotides matching TRBD1. The germline V gene has CDR1 LGHNA and CDR2 YSLEER. The CDR3 has 20 amino acids. V dropped 0 bases and J dropped 1; count of bases not matched to a gene: 16. The CDR3 DNA reads TGCGCCAGCAGCCAAGACGGTCCACAGGGGGGATTATGGTCGAACACTGAAGCTTTCTTT. This gives the protein CASSQDGPQGGLWSNTEAFF.

The gene calls are TRBV5-1 and TRBJ2-3, with 7 bases matching TRBD2. This CDR3 comprises 16 residues. CDR1 and CDR2 (germline): SGHRS, YFSETQ. Trimming took 0 bases from V and 9 from J; bases not matched to a gene: 13. The CDR3 DNA sequence: TGCGCCAGCAGCTTGGGCGTAGCGGGTTGGGCTTTGACGCAGTATTTT. This gives the protein CASSLGVAGWALTQYF.

The rearrangement uses TRBV5-1 and TRBJ1-6, with D maybe TRBD1 (5 bases). V shed 1 base and J shed 7 bases, with 12 bases lying between them. Looked up from germline, CDR1 is SGHRS and CDR2 is YFSETQ. This CDR3 spans 15 amino acids. The CDR3 loop reads CASSLQQGQNSPLHF. The CDR3 region has the DNA TGCGCCAGCAGCTTGCAGCAGGGCCAAAATTCACCCCTCCACTTT. The entire variable domain, with the rest obtained from reference TRBV5-1 and TRBJ1-6, is as follows: KAGVTQTPRYLIKTRGQQVTLSCSPISGHRSVSWYQQTPGQGLQFLFEYFSETQRNKGNFPGRFSGRQFSNSRSEMNVSTLELGDSALYLCASSLQQGQNSPLHFGNGTRLTVT.

V gene TRBV5-1 combines with J gene TRBJ1-6; D is possibly TRBD1 (6 bases). The ends were cut back, 2 bases at V and 8 bases at J, with 14 bases in the middle. This CDR3 region has 15 residues. Germline V gene data show CDR1 as SGHRS and CDR2 as YFSETQ. Here the CDR3 DNA reads TGCGCCAGCAGCTTTACGGGACACGAGGATTCACCCCTCCACTTT. Translation gives CASSFTGHEDSPLHF. Drawing the rest from reference TRBV5-1 and TRBJ1-6, the complete variable domain is KAGVTQTPRYLIKTRGQQVTLSCSPISGHRSVSWYQQTPGQGLQFLFEYFSETQRNKGNFPGRFSGRQFSNSRSEMNVSTLELGDSALYLCASSFTGHEDSPLHFGNGTRLTVT.

The gene calls are TRBV24-1 and TRBJ2-7, with a possible D match to TRBD2 (7 bases). This CDR3 spans 15 amino acids. The V end lost 6 bases, the J end lost 4 bases, and 18 bases lay between the germline ends. Germline values: CDR1 KGHDR, CDR2 SFDVKD. DNA for the CDR3: TGTGCCACCAGTCCCGTTAGCGGGCAGGGGTACGAGCAGTACTTC. It codes for CATSPVSGQGYEQYF.

J is TRBJ2-3 and V is TRBV5-1; TRBD2 aligns across 7 bases. The CDR3 runs to 13 residues. CDR1 and CDR2 from the germline V gene are SGHRS and YFSETQ. V shed 2 bases and J 3 bases; nucleotides not matched to a gene: 0. The CDR3 bases are TGCGCCAGCAGCTTCGGGGGGACAGATACGCAGTATTTT. As protein: CASSFGGTDTQYF. Together with reference TRBV5-1 and TRBJ2-3, the CDR3 gives the full variable domain: KAGVTQTPRYLIKTRGQQVTLSCSPISGHRSVSWYQQTPGQGLQFLFEYFSETQRNKGNFPGRFSGRQFSNSRSEMNVSTLELGDSALYLCASSFGGTDTQYFGPGTRLTVL.

The V and J genes are TRBV10-2 and TRBJ2-7; possibly TRBD1 for D (6 bases). Germline CDR1 WSHSY, CDR2 SAAADI. CDR3 size: 14 residues. V was pared by 6 bases and J by 0 bases, with 12 bases between. The CDR3 protein is CASSLTQGSYEQYF. The CDR3 DNA follows: TGCGCCAGCAGCCTCACACAGGGCTCCTACGAGCAGTACTTC.

The sample holds a few counts of this clone. The rearrangement uses TRBV6-5 and TRBJ2-7; maybe TRBD1 (6 bases). The germline gives CDR1 MNHEY, CDR2 SVGAGI. CDR3 size: 12 residues. Trimming stripped 9 bases from V and 2 bases from J, with 11 bases between. CDR3 amino acids: CASPQGPYEQYF. In DNA, the CDR3 is TGTGCCAGTCCTCAGGGGCCCTACGAGCAGTACTTC.

The chain combines TRBV6-4 with TRBJ2-2; D is unresolved. Germline V CDR1 and CDR2: MRHNA, SNTAGT. CDR3 length: 12 residues. V was cut by 8 bases and J by 5 bases, with 9 bases left in between. CDR3 loop: CASLGRTGELFF. CDR3 sequence (DNA): TGTGCCAGCCTGGGCAGGACCGGGGAGCTGTTTTTT.

CDR3: CASSSTGGGKLFF. The CDR3 DNA reads as TGCGCCAGCAGCTCCACAGGGGGAGGAAAACTGTTTTTT. The chain recombines TRBV5-1 with TRBJ1-4; 8 bases are a match to TRBD1. The V gene end was trimmed by 3 bases and the J gene end by 10 bases; junction bases not matched to a gene: 5. The CDR3 consists of 13 residues. Germline CDR1 SGHRS, CDR2 YFSETQ.

The chain carries TRBV5-1 and TRBJ2-5; maybe TRBD2 (7 bases). Germline CDR1 is SGHRS and CDR2 is YFSETQ. CDR3 length: 16 amino acids. Trimming left V 4 bases short and J 4 bases short, with 20 bases between. CDR3 sequence: CASSPGGLARGETQYF. The CDR3 bases are TGCGCCAGCAGCCCCGGGGGGCTCGCTCGGGGAGAGACCCAGTACTTC. The whole variable domain, remainder taken from reference TRBV5-1 and TRBJ2-5, is KAGVTQTPRYLIKTRGQQVTLSCSPISGHRSVSWYQQTPGQGLQFLFEYFSETQRNKGNFPGRFSGRQFSNSRSEMNVSTLELGDSALYLCASSPGGLARGETQYFGPGTRLLVL.

The chain recombines TRBV4-1 with TRBJ2-7; 9 nucleotides line up with TRBD1. The CDR3 contains 16 residues. J gave up 2 bases and V 4 bases, and 9 bases lay outside the gene matches. Germline CDR1 MGHRA, CDR2 YSYEKL. CDR3 in DNA: TGCGCCAGCAGCCGAACCACACAGGGGGCTACCTACGAGCAGTACTTC. Amino acid sequence: CASSRTTQGATYEQYF.

The J gene is TRBJ2-1, the V gene TRBV28, with TRBD1 identical over 9 bases. CDR3 length: 12 amino acids. With V trimmed by 7 bases and J by 9 bases, 4 bases remained unmatched. CDR1 and CDR2 from the germline V gene are MDHEN and SYDVKM. The CDR3: CASTTGGSEQFF. The CDR3 coding sequence is TGTGCCAGCACCACAGGGGGCTCTGAGCAGTTCTTC. The whole variable domain, filled in from reference TRBV28 and TRBJ2-1, reads DVKVTQSSRYLVKRTGEKVFLECVQDMDHENMFWYRQDPGLGLRLIYFSYDVKMKEKGDIPEGYSVSREKKERFSLILESASTNQTSMYLCASTTGGSEQFFGPGTRLTVL.

In this sample, this clone turned up a few times. The chain recombines TRBV10-3 with TRBJ1-1, with D hard to call. Trimming left V 3 bases short and J 4 bases short, with 12 bases between. The CDR3 length is 14 residues. Germline lookup yields CDR1 ENHRY and CDR2 SYGVKD. In nucleotides, the CDR3 is TGTGCCATCAGTGAACCCCCCGGGATCACTGAAGCTTTCTTT. It yields the protein CAISEPPGITEAFF.

The V gene is TRBV2, the J gene TRBJ1-1; 7 bases map to TRBD1. This CDR3 is 14 amino acids long. The germline CDR1 and CDR2 sequences are SNHLY and FYNNEI. V was clipped by 5 bases and J by 1 base; unmatched bases: 4. As DNA, the CDR3 is TGTGCCAGCAGTAGACAGGGTGGGAACACTGAAGCTTTCTTT. This codes for CASSRQGGNTEAFF. Full variable domain (remainder filled in from reference TRBV2 and TRBJ1-1): EPEVTQTPSHQVTQMGQEVILRCVPISNHLYFYWYRQILGQKVEFLVSFYNNEISEKSEIFDDQFSVERPDGSNFTLKIRSTKLEDSAMYFCASSRQGGNTEAFFGQGTRLTVV.

The sample holds a few counts of this clone. V gene TRBV19 combines with J gene TRBJ1-1, with D tentatively TRBD1 (5 bases). V gave up 5 bases and J gave up 5 bases, with 15 bases separating them. CDR1 is LNHDA and CDR2 is SQIVND in the germline V gene (reference sequence). CDR3 length equals 14 residues. DNA of the CDR3: TGTGCCAGTAGTGGGTGGGGCGCACGGACTGAAGCTTTCTTT. Its protein is CASSGWGARTEAFF.

The chain couples TRBV9 to TRBJ1-1, with no clear D. This CDR3 is built from 13 residues. Per the germline V gene, CDR1 is SGDLS and CDR2 is YYNGEE. Trimming took off 0 bases at V and 4 bases at J, with 7 bases between the two ends. The CDR3 DNA sequence: TGTGCCAGCAGCGTAGGTATGGCCACTGAAGCTTTCTTT. This gives the protein CASSVGMATEAFF. Full variable domain (outside the CDR3, taken from reference TRBV9 and TRBJ1-1): DSGVTQTPKHLITATGQRVTLRCSPRSGDLSVYWYQQSLDQGLQFLIQYYNGEERAKGNILERFSAQQFPDLHSELNLSSLELGDSALYFCASSVGMATEAFFGQGTRLTVV.

The chain uses TRBV3-1 (or the pseudogene TRBV3-2) and TRBJ2-7, with TRBD1 matching over 7 bases. The germline V gene has CDR1 LGHDT and CDR2 YNNKEL (reference sequence). Unmatched junction bases numbered 4, after V lost 4 bases and J lost 4 bases. CDR3 length equals 13 residues. The CDR3 loop reads CASSLGRGYEQYF. In nucleotides, the CDR3 is TGTGCCAGCAGCCTGGGCAGGGGGTACGAGCAGTACTTC.

This clone has just one count. The CDR3 sequence: CASSDTSVGRAKNIQYF. The CDR3 region has the DNA TGTGCCAGCAGCGACACCTCTGTCGGGAGAGCCAAAAACATTCAGTACTTC. The genes are TRBV27 and TRBJ2-4; weak D call: TRBD2 (6 bases). The CDR3 is 17 amino acids. Germline V lookup: CDR1 MNHEY, CDR2 SMNVEV (reference sequence). V was cut by 6 bases and J by 0 bases, with 18 bases left in between.

The V call is TRBV29-1, the J call TRBJ2-5; D perhaps matches TRBD2 (6 bases). Germline lookup yields CDR1 SQVTM and CDR2 ANQGSEA. Trimming took 1 base from V and 0 from J, leaving 9 bases between them. The CDR3 totals 14 residues. As DNA, the CDR3 is TGCAGCGTTGAAGGTCGGGGGTACCAAGAGACCCAGTACTTC. As protein: CSVEGRGYQETQYF.

V is TRBV28 and J is TRBJ1-3; maybe TRBD1 (6 bases). V lost 5 bases and J 7 bases, leaving 12 bases between the germline ends. The CDR3 runs to 13 residues. The germline V gene has CDR1 MDHEN and CDR2 SYDVKM. The CDR3 nucleotides read TGTGCCAGCAGTAACAGGGTGGGGAACACCATATATTTT. It codes for CASSNRVGNTIYF.

The chain couples TRBV20-1 to TRBJ2-7; the match to TRBD2 covers 7 bases. The length of the CDR3 is 11 residues. Looked up from germline, CDR1 is DFQATT and CDR2 is SNEGSKA (reference sequence). With 3 bases clipped from V and 5 bases from J, the junction kept 1 base outside the gene matches. The CDR3 sequence: CSASGRNEQYF. CDR3 coding DNA: TGCAGTGCTAGCGGGAGGAACGAGCAGTACTTC.

The chain combines TRBV4-3 with TRBJ1-2, with TRBD1 identical over 7 bases. Trimming at V came to 0 bases and at J to 4 bases, leaving 14 bases not matched to a gene. Germline CDR1 and CDR2: LGHNA and YSLEER. The CDR3 length is 18 residues. The CDR3 bases are TGCGCCAGCAGCCAAGAATACAGAAGGGGAGGACAGGCCTATGGCTACACCTTC. Translation gives CASSQEYRRGGQAYGYTF.

V is TRBV5-4 and J is TRBJ2-3, with a weak D call TRBD2 (6 bases). This CDR3 comprises 15 residues. The V gene's germline CDR1 is SGHNT and CDR2 YYREEE (reference sequence). V lost 1 base to trimming and J lost 1 base, with 10 bases between them. The CDR3 protein is CASSLFGTGTDTQYF. CDR3 bases: TGTGCCAGCAGCTTGTTCGGGACTGGCACAGATACGCAGTATTTT.

The CDR3 loop is CASSLTPTGLLYGYTF. For the CDR3, the DNA is TGTGCCAGCAGCCTAACTCCGACAGGGCTCCTATATGGCTACACCTTC. The rearrangement uses TRBV7-8 and TRBJ1-2, with 7 bases fitting TRBD1. This CDR3 spans 16 amino acids. Unmatched junction bases numbered 14, after V lost 5 bases and J lost 5 bases. CDR1 is SGHVS, CDR2 FQNEAQ, per germline. The whole variable domain, remainder taken from reference TRBV7-8 and TRBJ1-2, is GAGVSQSPRYKVAKRGQDVALRCDPISGHVSLFWYQQALGQGPEFLTYFQNEAQLDKSGLPSDRFFAERPEGSVSTLKIQRTQQEDSAVYLCASSLTPTGLLYGYTFGSGTRLTVV.